Following are 26 T cell receptor beta chains from one sample sequenced in a study of CD8 T cells in Susac syndrome (dated by TCRdb to the late 2010s). Library prep was done by the immunoSEQ multiplex PCR assay. RNA was extracted using the RNeasy kit, and about 0.45 to 1 ug of the RNA was reverse transcribed with random hexamers. The public sequencing data were trimmed at Q25 with fastp and processed into clonotypes with MiXCR by TCRdb, which kept only in-frame beta chains. Each CDR3 protein gets just one entry, which takes the most common genes and DNA from the rows behind it. The sample table lists approximately 120,000 distinct CDR3 sequences, about 95% of them with a count of one. Of the sample, 0.096% falls within the top ten clones. Sequenced sample: CD4+ T cells from PBMCs. The receptors originated from a human donor in good health.

In nucleotides, the CDR3 is TGCGCCAGCAGCTTGGGGGGGGGCGTGGAGACCCAGTACTTC. Residues: CASSLGGGVETQYF. The gene calls are TRBV5-1 and TRBJ2-5; maybe TRBD2 (7 bases). The CDR3 covers 14 residues. In germline, CDR1 is SGHRS, CDR2 YFSETQ. V was clipped by 0 bases and J by 5 bases, with 11 bases between them.

V gene TRBV9 combines with J gene TRBJ2-3; 12 bases are a match to TRBD2. The CDR3 runs to 16 residues. Trimming at V came to 0 bases and at J to 6 bases, leaving 5 bases not matched to a gene. CDR1 and CDR2 (germline): SGDLS, YYNGEE. The CDR3 DNA reads TGTGCCAGCAGCGTAGCTCTAGCGGGAGGGACGGATACGCAGTATTTT. Amino acid sequence: CASSVALAGGTDTQYF.

The CDR3 nucleotides are TGCAGCGTGGACCGGACTAGCGGGATCCCAGATACGCAGTATTTT. This codes for CSVDRTSGIPDTQYF. The chain combines TRBV29-1 with TRBJ2-3; TRBD2 agrees at 12 bases. The CDR3 extends over 15 amino acids. CDR1 and CDR2 from the germline V gene are SQVTM and ANQGSEA. J was trimmed by 4 bases and V by 6 bases; bases with no gene match: 8.

This chain links TRBV9 with TRBJ2-5; 14 bases match TRBD2. The CDR3 is 17 residues long. CDR1 and CDR2 from the germline V gene are SGDLS and YYNGEE. With 2 bases clipped from V and 5 bases from J, the junction kept 8 bases outside the gene matches. The CDR3 DNA follows: TGTGCCAGCAGCGTGGGACTAGCGGGAGCTAACCGGGAGACCCAGTACTTC. Protein: CASSVGLAGANRETQYF.

The chain combines TRBV29-1 with TRBJ2-7; no clear D gene. V dropped 6 bases and J dropped 3 bases, with 15 bases sitting between them. Germline V gene lookup returns CDR1 SQVTM and CDR2 ANQGSEA. This CDR3 has 13 residues. The CDR3 spells CSVRTEKVYEQYF. CDR3 DNA sequence: TGCAGCGTGAGGACGGAGAAGGTCTACGAGCAGTACTTC.

The CDR3 loop is CASSEFVTATNEKLFF. The CDR3 DNA reads as TGTGCCAGCAGCGAATTCGTGACAGCAACTAATGAAAAACTGTTTTTT. The chain couples TRBV2 to TRBJ1-4, with D perhaps matching TRBD1 (5 bases). Trimming stripped 6 bases from V and 0 bases from J, with 14 bases between. Germline-derived CDR1 and CDR2 are SNHLY and FYNNEI. The CDR3 is made up of 16 amino acids.

The V and J genes are TRBV9 and TRBJ2-3; D unclear. V lost 0 bases to trimming and J lost 3 bases, with 11 bases between them. The germline CDR1 and CDR2 sequences are SGDLS and YYNGEE. The CDR3 is made up of 15 amino acids. The CDR3 loop reads CASSVEGWATDTQYF. The CDR3 DNA sequence: TGTGCCAGCAGCGTAGAGGGCTGGGCAACAGATACGCAGTATTTT.

V usage is TRBV24-1 and J usage is TRBJ2-1; tentatively, D is TRBD1 (6 bases). CDR1 is KGHDR, CDR2 SFDVKD, per germline. This CDR3 is built from 13 residues. Deletions cut 3 bases from V and 7 bases from J, with 9 bases between. The CDR3 region is CATSDEGGNEQFF. CDR3 bases: TGTGCCACCAGTGATGAAGGGGGAAATGAGCAGTTCTTC.

The J gene is TRBJ1-2, the V gene TRBV28; D not resolved. This CDR3 comprises 10 residues. CDR1 MDHEN and CDR2 SYDVKM come from the germline V gene. With 6 bases removed from V and 6 bases from J, the gap between germline ends came to 5 bases. The CDR3 nucleotides read TGTGCCAGCAGATCCAATGGCTACACCTTC. Its translation is CASRSNGYTF.

In the case of this clonotype: A read error may account for a junction end that differs from germline. The chain links TRBV12-3 or TRBV12-4 to TRBJ1-5; D is undetermined. The CDR3 has 12 amino acids. CDR3 protein: CASSLVGQAQHF. The DNA of the CDR3 is TGTGCCAGCAGTTTGGTGGGTCAGGCCCAGCATTTT.

V is TRBV5-1 and J is TRBJ2-4, with D possibly TRBD2 on 5 matching bases. Trimming removed 0 bases from V and 8 bases from J, with 9 bases in between. The CDR3 has 13 amino acids. In germline, CDR1 is SGHRS, CDR2 YFSETQ. Written as DNA, the CDR3 is TGCGCCAGCAGCTTGGAGGGAGAGTACATTCAGTACTTC. Amino acids: CASSLEGEYIQYF. Full variable domain (rest looked up from reference TRBV5-1 and TRBJ2-4): KAGVTQTPRYLIKTRGQQVTLSCSPISGHRSVSWYQQTPGQGLQFLFEYFSETQRNKGNFPGRFSGRQFSNSRSEMNVSTLELGDSALYLCASSLEGEYIQYFGAGTRLSVL.

The rearrangement uses TRBV3-1 and TRBJ2-4; no definite D call. This CDR3 region has 15 residues. Trimming cost V 2 bases and J 0 bases, with 8 bases left between them. The V gene's germline CDR1 is LGHDT and CDR2 YNNKEL (reference sequence). The CDR3 loop reads CASSQNQIAKNIQYF. The CDR3, as DNA: TGTGCCAGCAGCCAAAACCAGATAGCCAAAAACATTCAGTACTTC.

This chain connects TRBV29-1 to TRBJ2-3; D perhaps matches TRBD2 (7 bases). From germline, CDR1 is SQVTM and CDR2 ANQGSEA. Trimming took off 6 bases at V and 3 bases at J, with 16 bases between the two ends. The CDR3 totals 14 residues. The CDR3 here is CSVLGRGETDTQYF. The CDR3 nucleotides read TGCAGCGTGCTGGGGAGGGGGGAGACAGATACGCAGTATTTT.

The chain recombines TRBV7-9 with TRBJ2-1; no firm D call. The V end lost 5 bases, the J end lost 1 base, and 12 bases lay between the germline ends. The CDR3 runs to 15 residues. Germline CDR1 is SEHNR and CDR2 is FQNEAQ (reference sequence). The CDR3 sequence is CASSRTRSSYNEQFF. CDR3 DNA: TGTGCCAGCAGCAGGACCCGGTCTTCCTACAATGAGCAGTTCTTC.

The chain combines TRBV12-3 or TRBV12-4 with TRBJ2-2, with D perhaps matching TRBD1 (6 bases). Trimming pared 5 bases from V and 7 bases from J, leaving 11 bases between. The CDR3 extends over 13 amino acids. DNA for the CDR3: TGTGCCAGCAGTCCCGTCAGGGGCGGGGAGCTGTTTTTT. Translating gives CASSPVRGGELFF.

The V and J genes are TRBV29-1 and TRBJ2-6; 7 nucleotides match TRBD1. J lost 0 bases, V lost 4 bases, and 3 bases had no gene match. This CDR3 has 15 residues. The germline V gene encodes CDR1 SQVTM and CDR2 ANQGSEA. This chain's CDR3 is CSVATGSSGANVLTF. CDR3 DNA sequence: TGCAGCGTTGCGACAGGGTCCTCTGGGGCCAACGTCCTGACTTTC.

This clonotype has only one observation. This chain joins TRBV7-9 and TRBJ2-7, with 8 nucleotides matching TRBD2. The germline gives CDR1 SEHNR, CDR2 FQNEAQ (reference sequence). CDR3 size: 14 residues. The V and J ends lost 3 bases and 2 bases, in that order; junction bases with no gene match: 3. CDR3 residues: CASSFPGGTYEQYF. The CDR3 coding sequence is TGTGCCAGCAGCTTCCCGGGAGGGACCTACGAGCAGTACTTC.

The chain uses TRBV13 and TRBJ1-2; D is ambiguous. This CDR3 comprises 15 residues. Looked up from germline, CDR1 is PRHDT and CDR2 is FYEKMQ (reference sequence). Trimming took off 2 bases at V and 0 bases at J, with 10 bases between the two ends. CDR3 bases: TGTGCCAGCAGCTTATTCGGCGGCGCTAACTATGGCTACACCTTC. It encodes CASSLFGGANYGYTF.

This rearrangement joins TRBV3-1 to TRBJ1-5; 11 bases fit TRBD1. V dropped 4 bases and J dropped 6; count of bases not matched to a gene: 8. There are 16 residues in the CDR3. Germline lookup yields CDR1 LGHDT and CDR2 YNNKEL (reference sequence). For the CDR3, the DNA is TGTGCCAGCAGCCCGGGTGGACAGGGGGCCGGTCAGCCCCAGCATTTT. This encodes CASSPGGQGAGQPQHF.

This sequence joins TRBV6-1 and TRBJ1-5, with unresolved D. This CDR3 has 14 residues. The V gene lost 0 bases and the J gene lost 7 bases, with 10 bases spanning the gap. CDR1 MNHNS and CDR2 SASEGT come from the germline V gene. CDR3 sequence: CASSEALLRQPQHF. The CDR3 DNA is TGTGCCAGCAGTGAAGCGCTTCTGAGGCAGCCCCAGCATTTT.

The chain employs TRBV30 and TRBJ1-1; 7 bases are shared with TRBD1. CDR1 and CDR2 (germline): GTSNPN, SVGIG (reference sequence). V lost 4 bases, J lost 5 bases, and 4 bases stayed unmatched. The CDR3 contains 12 residues. In DNA, the CDR3 is TGTGCCTGGACGACAGGGATGACTGAAGCTTTCTTT. It encodes CAWTTGMTEAFF. Full variable domain (remainder filled in from reference TRBV30 and TRBJ1-1): SQTIHQWPATLVQPVGSPLSLECTVEGTSNPNLYWYRQAAGRGLQLLFYSVGIGQISSEVPQNLSASRPQDRQFILSSKKLLLSDSGFYLCAWTTGMTEAFFGQGTRLTVV.

There are a few counts of this clonotype. The chain has TRBV9 and TRBJ1-6; D gene uncertain. Germline CDR1 and CDR2: SGDLS and YYNGEE. The CDR3 has 16 residues. V gave up 0 bases and J gave up 6 bases, with 13 bases separating them. CDR3 sequence: CASSVDSSRTNSPLHF. CDR3 sequence (DNA): TGTGCCAGCAGCGTAGACTCGTCCCGAACTAATTCACCCCTCCACTTT.

This chain uses TRBV5-1 with TRBJ1-1; the D gene is possibly TRBD1 (5 bases). This CDR3 spans 14 amino acids. The germline V and J ends were trimmed by 0 bases and 2 bases, with 8 bases remaining between them. In germline, CDR1 is SGHRS, CDR2 YFSETQ. CDR3 sequence: CASSLGGINTEAFF. CDR3 in DNA: TGCGCCAGCAGCTTGGGGGGGATAAACACTGAAGCTTTCTTT.

This chain connects TRBV2 to TRBJ2-2; unclear D gene. Looked up from germline, CDR1 is SNHLY and CDR2 is FYNNEI. V lost 7 bases, J lost 0 bases, and 9 bases lay in between. The CDR3 is 14 amino acids. CDR3 region: CASKSYANTGELFF. The CDR3 region has the DNA TGTGCCAGCAAAAGTTACGCGAACACCGGGGAGCTGTTTTTT.

The chain combines TRBV2 with TRBJ2-5; TRBD1 might be the D (5 bases). Germline V CDR1 and CDR2: SNHLY, FYNNEI. The CDR3 spans 13 residues. V was pared by 1 base and J by 5 bases, with 8 bases between. Here the CDR3 reads CASSEEGRETQYF. For the CDR3, the DNA is TGTGCCAGCAGTGAAGAGGGGCGGGAGACCCAGTACTTC.

The CDR3 DNA sequence: TGTGCCAGCAGCCGAAGGGAGGGGAACTATGGCTACACCTTC. Its protein is CASSRREGNYGYTF. The chain is built from TRBV7-9 and TRBJ1-2; a possible D gene is TRBD1 (5 bases). V lost 5 bases and J 2 bases, leaving 12 bases between the germline ends. Per germline, CDR1 SEHNR and CDR2 FQNEAQ (reference sequence). The CDR3 spans 14 residues.